The 21 T cell receptor beta chains below all came from one sample that was sequenced in a study of CD8 T cells in ankylosing spondylitis (dated by TCRdb to 2015 to 2018). Libraries were built with 5' RACE. For sequencing, an Illumina HiSeq 2500 was employed. TCRdb cleaned the public reads at Q25 with fastp, built clones with MiXCR and kept in-frame beta chains. Each CDR3 protein gets just one entry, which takes the most common genes and DNA from the rows behind it. The sample profile shows roughly 100,000 distinct CDR3 sequences; 7.5% to 9% of them were found once. Roughly 9.9% of the sample is taken by the ten largest. The specimen sequenced was blood, either unsorted or a sorted T cell fraction (not recorded which). The receptors were sampled from a male donor with ankylosing spondylitis or in good health (not recorded which).

This clonotype was detected ten times or more. The J gene is TRBJ2-2, the V gene TRBV7-9; D is possibly TRBD1 (5 bases). CDR3 length equals 15 residues. The V gene's germline CDR1 is SEHNR and CDR2 FQNEAQ (reference sequence). Trimming pared 10 bases from V and 0 bases from J, leaving 15 bases between. For the CDR3, the DNA is TGTGCCACCTCCGTGACAGCCGCGAACACCGGGGAGCTGTTTTTT. Its translation: CATSVTAANTGELFF.

This clonotype was observed many times. The rearrangement links TRBV19 to TRBJ1-1; possibly TRBD1 for D (6 bases). CDR1 is LNHDA, CDR2 SQIVND, per germline (reference sequence). CDR3 length equals 13 residues. Trimming pared 3 bases from V and 6 bases from J, leaving 11 bases between. CDR3 bases: TGTGCCAGTAGTATTTGGCAGGGGCCTGAAGCTTTCTTT. Translated: CASSIWQGPEAFF. Filled out from reference TRBV19 and TRBJ1-1, the complete variable domain reads DGGITQSPKYLFRKEGQNVTLSCEQNLNHDAMYWYRQDPGQGLRLIYYSQIVNDFQKGDIAEGYSVSREKKESFPLTVTSAQKNPTAFYLCASSIWQGPEAFFGQGTRLTVV.

Many counts were recorded for this clonotype. The chain uses TRBV5-1 and TRBJ1-6, with D perhaps matching TRBD1 (5 bases). V dropped 4 bases and J dropped 5 bases, with 13 bases sitting between them. Germline-derived CDR1 and CDR2 are SGHRS and YFSETQ. The CDR3 sequence is 15 residues long. The CDR3 DNA sequence: TGCGCCAGCAGCCAAGGGGCGGCCCATAATTCACCCCTCCACTTT. Amino acids: CASSQGAAHNSPLHF. Drawing the rest from reference TRBV5-1 and TRBJ1-6, the complete variable domain is KAGVTQTPRYLIKTRGQQVTLSCSPISGHRSVSWYQQTPGQGLQFLFEYFSETQRNKGNFPGRFSGRQFSNSRSEMNVSTLELGDSALYLCASSQGAAHNSPLHFGNGTRLTVT.

This clonotype was observed many times. This sequence joins TRBV6-1 and TRBJ1-5, with D possibly matching TRBD1 (6 bases). CDR1 MNHNS and CDR2 SASEGT come from the germline V gene. The CDR3 runs 16 residues. The V end lost 4 bases, the J end lost 1 base, and 14 bases lay between the germline ends. The CDR3 sequence is CASSVDSPWSNQPQHF. Written as DNA, the CDR3 is TGTGCCAGCAGTGTGGACAGCCCCTGGAGCAATCAGCCCCAGCATTTT.

This clonotype was observed many times. This sequence joins TRBV6-2 or TRBV6-3 and TRBJ2-3; the D is unclear. Germline CDR1 is MNHEY and CDR2 is SVGEGT. This CDR3 region has 12 residues. Trimming left V 0 bases short and J 6 bases short, with 4 bases between. This CDR3 reads CASSYSIDTQYF. CDR3 nucleotides: TGTGCCAGCAGTTACTCCATCGATACGCAGTATTTT.

This clonotype was counted ten times or more. CDR3 amino acids: CSVERGYNEQFF. The CDR3 nucleotides are TGCAGCGTTGAACGGGGGTACAATGAGCAGTTCTTC. The chain joins TRBV29-1 to TRBJ2-1; D is perhaps TRBD2 (6 bases). The length of the CDR3 is 12 residues. Trimming stripped 2 bases from V and 4 bases from J, with 6 bases between. The germline CDR1 and CDR2 sequences are SQVTM and ANQGSEA.

In its sample, this clonotype was seen a few times. This chain uses TRBV7-2 with TRBJ2-7, with D unclear. CDR1 and CDR2 from the germline V gene are SGHTA and FQGNSA. V dropped 5 bases and J dropped 0 bases, with 11 bases sitting between them. The CDR3 has 14 residues. The CDR3 protein is CASSPDGFSYEQYF. CDR3 in DNA: TGTGCCAGCAGCCCGGACGGATTCTCCTACGAGCAGTACTTC.

Ten or more counts support this clonotype. The V gene is TRBV29-1, the J gene TRBJ1-1, with unresolved D. Germline CDR1 reads SQVTM; CDR2 reads ANQGSEA. This CDR3 has 15 amino acids. Trimming shortened V by 4 bases and J by 0 bases, and 15 bases separated the two germline ends. The CDR3 here is CSVGTEGAMNTEAFF. The CDR3 coding sequence is TGCAGCGTTGGTACGGAGGGCGCTATGAACACTGAAGCTTTCTTT.

This clonotype appeared many times. The chain joins TRBV10-3 to TRBJ2-7, with D hard to call. The CDR3 consists of 14 residues. The germline CDR1 and CDR2 sequences are ENHRY and SYGVKD. The V gene lost 4 bases and the J gene lost 5 bases, with 15 bases spanning the gap. The CDR3 region has the DNA TGTGCCATCAGTGTAAGAGGTCTGTACGACGAGCAGTACTTC. Residues: CAISVRGLYDEQYF.

This chain uses TRBV7-2 with TRBJ2-7; D not certain. Deletions cut 1 base from V and 3 bases from J, with 7 bases between. This CDR3 comprises 13 residues. Germline V gives CDR1 SGHTA, CDR2 FQGNSA. Written as DNA, the CDR3 is TGTGCCAGCAGCTTAGAGCCCGTCTACGAGCAGTACTTC. Translation gives CASSLEPVYEQYF.

This clonotype occurred many times. This sequence joins TRBV7-8 and TRBJ2-3, with 9 nucleotides matching TRBD2. CDR1 SGHVS and CDR2 FQNEAQ come from the germline V gene. The CDR3 runs 16 residues. Trimming removed 1 base from V and 2 bases from J; junction bases left unmatched: 4. CDR3 sequence reads: CASSLGTSANTDTQYF. The CDR3 coding sequence is TGTGCCAGCAGCTTAGGGACTAGCGCGAACACAGATACGCAGTATTTT.

This clonotype was detected many times. This chain joins TRBV6-1 and TRBJ1-6; 8 bases agree with TRBD1. Germline V lookup: CDR1 MNHNS, CDR2 SASEGT. The CDR3 contains 13 residues. J lost 7 bases, V lost 4 bases, and 0 bases had no gene match. The CDR3 DNA is TGTGCCAGCAGTGGACAGGGGAATTCACCCCTCCACTTT. This encodes CASSGQGNSPLHF.

This clonotype appeared many times. The V call is TRBV5-6, the J call TRBJ2-2, with D unclear. CDR1 SGHDT and CDR2 YYEEEE come from the germline V gene. V lost 1 base to trimming and J lost 6 bases, with 4 bases between them. The CDR3 extends over 12 amino acids. CDR3 sequence reads: CASSLFSGELFF. The DNA for the CDR3 is TGTGCCAGCAGCTTGTTCTCCGGGGAGCTGTTTTTT.

At least ten counts were recorded for this clonotype. One end of the junction fails to match germline, which may point to a read error. The rearrangement uses TRBV29-1 and TRBJ2-1; 14 bases are shared with TRBD2. Germline V lookup: CDR1 SQVTM, CDR2 ANQGSEA. This CDR3 has 15 amino acids. DNA for the CDR3: TGTGGAGGACTAGCGGGAGGTGGGTCCTACAATGAGCAGTTCTTC. This translates into CGGLAGGGSYNEQFF.

This clonotype was found many times. The rearrangement joins TRBV7-2 to TRBJ1-5; 7 bases line up with TRBD1. Germline CDR1 SGHTA, CDR2 FQGNSA. V lost 4 bases to trimming and J lost 2 bases; unmatched junction nucleotides: 5. This CDR3 is built from 15 residues. CDR3 sequence (DNA): TGTGCCAGCAGCTACGGGACAGCCCGCAATCAGCCCCAGCATTTT. This translates into CASSYGTARNQPQHF.

This clonotype appeared many times. This chain uses TRBV6-4 with TRBJ1-1; D unclear. Germline values: CDR1 MRHNA, CDR2 SNTAGT. This CDR3 has 14 amino acids. V was clipped by 2 bases and J by 3 bases, with 10 bases between them. The chain's CDR3 is CASSDPSLYTEAFF. For the CDR3, the DNA is TGTGCCAGCAGTGACCCCTCCTTGTACACTGAAGCTTTCTTT.

The chain uses TRBV5-1 and TRBJ2-7; 7 bases align to TRBD1. Per germline, CDR1 SGHRS and CDR2 YFSETQ. This CDR3 is 16 amino acids long. V gave up 2 bases and J gave up 2 bases; unmatched junction bases: 10. The CDR3 sequence: CASSLGPGTATYEQYF. CDR3 sequence (DNA): TGCGCCAGCAGCTTAGGGCCCGGGACAGCTACCTACGAGCAGTACTTC.

This clonotype has a handful of counts. This chain joins TRBV6-5 and TRBJ2-3, with a tentative D call TRBD2 (5 bases). Between the trimmed V and J ends, which lost 4 bases and 2 bases, there was a span of 13 bases. The CDR3 runs to 15 residues. Germline-derived CDR1 and CDR2 are MNHEY and SVGAGI. This chain's CDR3 is CASSSGRHYTDTQYF. In nucleotides, the CDR3 is TGTGCCAGCAGTTCGGGAAGGCACTACACAGATACGCAGTATTTT.

There are many counts of this clonotype. A read error may account for a junction end that differs from germline. This chain joins TRBV18 and TRBJ2-3, with TRBD2 as a possible D gene (5 bases). The CDR3 extends over 14 amino acids. Looked up from germline, CDR1 is KGHSH and CDR2 is LQKENI. The CDR3, as DNA: TGTGCCAGCTCACCAACTTCAGGTAGCGTGACTACCCCTTTT. Its protein is CASSPTSGSVTTPF.

This clonotype was observed at least ten times. The chain has TRBV7-8 and TRBJ2-2; 13 bases match TRBD2. The CDR3 is 19 amino acids. Germline V gene sequence: CDR1 SGHVS, CDR2 FQNEAQ. Trimming removed 1 base from V and 1 base from J; junction bases left unmatched: 6. In DNA form, the CDR3 reads TGTGCCAGCAGCTTAGTCGTGACTAGCGGGAGGCGGAACACCGGGGAGCTGTTTTTT. It specifies CASSLVVTSGRRNTGELFF.

This clonotype has at least ten counts. V usage is TRBV11-2 and J usage is TRBJ2-5; 9 bases align to TRBD1. Germline V lookup: CDR1 SGHAT, CDR2 FQNNGV. The CDR3 totals 20 residues. V lost 3 bases, J lost 5 bases, and 22 bases stayed unmatched. The CDR3 region has the DNA TGTGCCAGCAGCTTTCCGCCAAAGGTTATGGGACAGGGAAAGGGGGAGACCCAGTACTTC. As protein: CASSFPPKVMGQGKGETQYF.